This TCR beta chain was found in a study of blood T cell repertoires in COVID-19. Study information: COVID-19 samples, acute and convalescent, were from the United States, Italy and Spain. From T cells, B-cell-depleted T cells, or PBMCs came the material, which was cDNA or gDNA.

V lost 1 base, J lost 4 bases, and 5 bases lay in between. The CDR3 length is 13 residues. In germline, CDR1 is SEHNR, CDR2 FQNEAQ (reference sequence). Original processing notes: Amplification of reference gene primers provided the estimated nucleated cell counts. The table came from immunoSEQ multiplex PCR; TCRdb's copy has only in-frame clones and leaves some out. V, J and clone size are taken as reported in that table, and D and trimming were inferred from the DNA itself. The data show roughly 200,000 clones, around four fifths seen once. This clone was found once. Sequenced input: peripheral blood. The chain joins TRBV7-9 to TRBJ2-1; no reliable D call. The sequence derives from a woman older than 75 with active or convalescent COVID-19. The CDR3 DNA is TGTGCCAGCAGCTTAGGTCAATACAATGAGCAGTTCTTC. Translated, it gives CASSLGQYNEQFF.